The clone carrying this T cell receptor beta chain was seen only a few times. These data originate in a study of patients and donors after allogeneic stem cell transplantation. The CDR3 contains 16 residues. V shed 2 bases and J 6 bases; nucleotides not matched to a gene: 13. In germline, CDR1 is SNHLY, CDR2 FYNNEI. TCRdb re-analysed the RT-PCR reads in MiXCR, keeping a single row per CDR3 protein. The data show 800,000 to 1,000,000 distinct CDR3 sequences, approximately 19% seen once. The origin of this receptor is a human donor who was either an allogeneic HSCT recipient or a stem cell or donor lymphocyte infusion donor (not recorded which). It is not recorded whose cells these are; they may come from a transplant donor. Input material: blood, either unsorted or a sorted T cell fraction (not recorded which). The chain links TRBV2 to TRBJ2-7; TRBD1 aligns across 7 bases. The CDR3 region is CASSETSKSTGREQYF. Here the CDR3 DNA reads TGTGCCAGCAGTGAAACCTCCAAATCGACAGGGCGCGAGCAGTACTTC.